The rows below give T cell receptor beta chains drawn from one sample of a study of blood T cell repertoires in COVID-19. Profiled with immunoSEQ multiplex PCR; TCRdb holds only in-frame clones, not every one. The sample lists fewer than 350,000 clones; approximately 90% were seen once. The sequencing input was PBMCs or T cells enriched from blood (not recorded which). These TCRs come from a woman between 40 and 50 years old who had recovered from COVID-19. CDR3s include the opening cysteine and the closing phenylalanine or tryptophan. Fields, in order: CDR3 protein, CDR3 DNA, V gene, CDR3 length, D gene, J gene, clone size. A D gene is named only where the DNA matches it firmly. Clone size, where shown, is once, few, many, or a class for clones that have expanded.

CDR3 protein: CASSQETSGGYNEQFF
CDR3 DNA: TGTGCCAGCAGCCAAGAAACGTCAGGGGGATACAATGAGCAGTTCTTC
V gene: TRBV4-2
CDR3 length: 16
D gene: TRBD1
J gene: TRBJ2-1
clone size: .

CDR3 protein: CASRALWDEQFF
CDR3 DNA: TGTGCCAGCAGAGCGCTGTGGGATGAGCAGTTCTTC
V gene: TRBV6-5
CDR3 length: 12
D gene: .
J gene: TRBJ2-1
clone size: .

CDR3 protein: CASSLVGGYSQETQYF
CDR3 DNA: TGCGCCAGCAGCTTGGTGGGGGGTTATTCTCAAGAGACCCAGTACTTC
V gene: TRBV5-1
CDR3 length: 16
D gene: .
J gene: TRBJ2-5
clone size: .

CDR3 protein: CASSLDGGSTNEQYF
CDR3 DNA: TGTGCCAGCAGCTTAGACGGCGGGAGTACCAACGAGCAGTACTTC
V gene: TRBV7-2
CDR3 length: 15
D gene: TRBD2
J gene: TRBJ2-7
clone size: .

CDR3 protein: CASSLLALYNEQFF
CDR3 DNA: TGTGCCAGCAGTTTGCTAGCGTTATACAATGAGCAGTTCTTC
V gene: TRBV6-2/TRBV6-3
CDR3 length: 14
D gene: .
J gene: TRBJ2-1
clone size: .

CDR3 protein: CASSRQGRDGYTF
CDR3 DNA: TGTGCCAGCTCACGACAGGGGCGTGATGGCTACACCTTC
V gene: TRBV18
CDR3 length: 13
D gene: TRBD1
J gene: TRBJ1-2
clone size: .

CDR3 protein: CASSLWGTSGINEQFF
CDR3 DNA: TGTGCCAGCAGCTTATGGGGGACTAGCGGGATCAATGAGCAGTTCTTC
V gene: TRBV7-9
CDR3 length: 16
D gene: TRBD2
J gene: TRBJ2-1
clone size: .

CDR3 protein: CASSPRDSDYGYTF
CDR3 DNA: TGCGCCAGCAGCCCCAGGGACAGCGACTATGGCTACACCTTC
V gene: TRBV5-1
CDR3 length: 14
D gene: TRBD1
J gene: TRBJ1-2
clone size: .

CDR3 protein: CASSQWVRRGVSDEQFF
CDR3 DNA: TGCGCCAGCAGTCAGTGGGTCAGGCGGGGAGTTAGCGATGAGCAGTTCTTC
V gene: TRBV23-1
CDR3 length: 17
D gene: .
J gene: TRBJ2-1
clone size: .

CDR3 protein: CASKGQLENQPQHF
CDR3 DNA: TGTGCCAGCAAAGGACAGTTGGAAAATCAGCCCCAGCATTTT
V gene: TRBV27
CDR3 length: 14
D gene: .
J gene: TRBJ1-5
clone size: .

CDR3 protein: CASSKITGADGYTF
CDR3 DNA: TGTGCCAGCAGCAAGATCACAGGGGCAGATGGCTACACCTTC
V gene: TRBV14
CDR3 length: 14
D gene: TRBD1
J gene: TRBJ1-2
clone size: .

CDR3 protein: CASSDLAGSNQPQHF
CDR3 DNA: TGTGCCAGCAGTGACCTCGCGGGAAGCAATCAGCCCCAGCATTTT
V gene: TRBV6-2/TRBV6-3
CDR3 length: 15
D gene: .
J gene: TRBJ1-5
clone size: .

CDR3 protein: CASSLGEVAGALLPRVLTF
CDR3 DNA: TGTGCCAGCAGTTTAGGGGAGGTAGCGGGAGCCCTGCTACCACGCGTCCTGACTTTC
V gene: TRBV28
CDR3 length: 19
D gene: TRBD2
J gene: TRBJ2-6
clone size: .

CDR3 protein: CASSILAGGDTQYF
CDR3 DNA: TGTGCCAGCAGCATACTAGCGGGAGGAGATACGCAGTATTTT
V gene: TRBV28
CDR3 length: 14
D gene: TRBD2
J gene: TRBJ2-3
clone size: .

CDR3 protein: CASSMGRTGGNEQFF
CDR3 DNA: TGTGCCAGTAGTATGGGGCGGACAGGGGGCAATGAGCAGTTCTTC
V gene: TRBV19
CDR3 length: 15
D gene: TRBD1
J gene: TRBJ2-1
clone size: .

CDR3 protein: CASSVEVSPREQYF
CDR3 DNA: TGTGCCAGCAGCGTAGAAGTCTCCCCGAGGGAGCAGTACTTC
V gene: TRBV9
CDR3 length: 14
D gene: .
J gene: TRBJ2-7
clone size: once

CDR3 protein: CASSFGSRGYQPQHF
CDR3 DNA: TGTGCCAGCAGTTTCGGGTCCCGGGGTTATCAGCCCCAGCATTTT
V gene: TRBV28
CDR3 length: 15
D gene: .
J gene: TRBJ1-5
clone size: .

CDR3 protein: CASVRGSYGYTF
CDR3 DNA: TGTGCCAGCGTCCGGGGGTCCTATGGCTACACCTTC
V gene: TRBV21-1
CDR3 length: 12
D gene: .
J gene: TRBJ1-2
clone size: .

CDR3 protein: CASSQAYNEQFF
CDR3 DNA: TGCGCCAGCAGCCAAGCGTACAATGAGCAGTTCTTC
V gene: TRBV4-1
CDR3 length: 12
D gene: .
J gene: TRBJ2-1
clone size: .

CDR3 protein: CASSFSRTSGYNEQFF
CDR3 DNA: TGTGCCAGCAGCTTCTCTCGGACTAGCGGCTACAATGAGCAGTTCTTC
V gene: TRBV7-9
CDR3 length: 16
D gene: TRBD2
J gene: TRBJ2-1
clone size: .

CDR3 protein: CASSEWSGSQETQYF
CDR3 DNA: TGCGCCAGCAGTGAATGGAGCGGGAGCCAAGAGACCCAGTACTTC
V gene: TRBV10-1
CDR3 length: 15
D gene: TRBD2
J gene: TRBJ2-5
clone size: once